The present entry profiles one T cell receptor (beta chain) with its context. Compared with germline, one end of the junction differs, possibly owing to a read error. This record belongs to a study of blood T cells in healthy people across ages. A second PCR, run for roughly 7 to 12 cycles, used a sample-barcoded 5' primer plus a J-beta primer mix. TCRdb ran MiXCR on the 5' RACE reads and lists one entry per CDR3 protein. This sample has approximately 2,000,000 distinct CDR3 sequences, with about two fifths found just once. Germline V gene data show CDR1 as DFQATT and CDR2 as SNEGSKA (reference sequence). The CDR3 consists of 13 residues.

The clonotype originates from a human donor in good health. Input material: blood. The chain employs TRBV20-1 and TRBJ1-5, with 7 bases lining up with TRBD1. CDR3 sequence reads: CSTRDSYNQPQHF. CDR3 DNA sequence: TGCAGTACTAGGGACAGCTACAATCAGCCCCAGCATTTT.